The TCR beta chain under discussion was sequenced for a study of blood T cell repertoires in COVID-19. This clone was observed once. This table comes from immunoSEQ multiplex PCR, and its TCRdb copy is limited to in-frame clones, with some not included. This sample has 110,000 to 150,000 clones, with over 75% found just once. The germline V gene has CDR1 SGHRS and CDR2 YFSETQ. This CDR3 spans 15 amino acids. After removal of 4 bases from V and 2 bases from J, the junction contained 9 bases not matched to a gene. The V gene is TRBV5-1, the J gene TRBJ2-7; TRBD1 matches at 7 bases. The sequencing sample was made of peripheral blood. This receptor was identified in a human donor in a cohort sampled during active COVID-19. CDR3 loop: CASSGSRDSPYEQYF. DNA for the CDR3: TGCGCCAGCAGCGGGAGCCGGGACAGCCCCTACGAGCAGTACTTC.